These 7 T cell receptor beta chains were sequenced from one sample in a study of CD8+CD57+ T cells in acquired aplastic anemia. The template for TCR beta VDJ and CDR3 sequence profiling was genomic DNA. TCRdb processed the reads anew with MiXCR; each CDR3 protein has one entry. The repertoire consists of just over 400,000 distinct CDR3 sequences, with around 72% occurring once and the leading ten covering 3.5% to 4.5%. Sequencing used sorted CD4+, CD8+, or CD8+CD57+ T cells (not recorded which) from PBMCs. Every receptor here comes from a human donor in good health, serving as a control.

This chain joins TRBV24-1 and TRBJ2-2; 12 bases map to TRBD2. V lost 5 bases to trimming and J lost 4 bases; unmatched junction nucleotides: 10. The CDR3 is 18 residues long. Germline-derived CDR1 and CDR2 are KGHDR and SFDVKD. The CDR3 DNA reads TGTGCCACCAGTGTTCCCGCTAGCGGGGGGGCTATCACCGGGGAGCTGTTTTTT. Translated, it gives CATSVPASGGAITGELFF.

This clonotype showed up many times. The rearrangement uses TRBV19 and TRBJ1-6, with a weak D call TRBD1 (6 bases). The V end lost 3 bases, the J end lost 3 bases, and 9 bases lay between the germline ends. The CDR3 extends over 15 amino acids. In germline, CDR1 is LNHDA, CDR2 SQIVND (reference sequence). This chain's CDR3 is CASSMGGNYNSPLHF. The CDR3 DNA follows: TGTGCCAGTAGTATGGGGGGCAACTATAATTCACCCCTCCACTTT. The whole variable domain, filled in from reference TRBV19 and TRBJ1-6, reads DGGITQSPKYLFRKEGQNVTLSCEQNLNHDAMYWYRQDPGQGLRLIYYSQIVNDFQKGDIAEGYSVSREKKESFPLTVTSAQKNPTAFYLCASSMGGNYNSPLHFGNGTRLTVT.

The table lists this clonotype with a count of one. The conserved closing phenylalanine or tryptophan is absent in this CDR3, likely reflecting a read error. It is unclear where the CDR3 begins or ends on the DNA, so no DNA is shown, and the CDR3 is as TCRdb lists it. The J gene is TRBJ2-7, the V gene TRBV2; TRBD1, the table's D call, lacks a check against the DNA. CDR1 and CDR2 (germline): SNHLY, FYNNEI. The CDR3 length equals 15 residues, ends included. The CDR3 loop reads CASSPRQGGQNDHEL.

This clonotype was seen repeatedly, ten times or more. The chain carries TRBV19 and TRBJ1-1; 7 positions agree with TRBD1. The CDR3 covers 14 residues. With V trimmed by 4 bases and J by 6 bases, 8 bases remained unmatched. Looked up from germline, CDR1 is LNHDA and CDR2 is SQIVND (reference sequence). The CDR3 is CASSKEGANPEAFF. CDR3 DNA sequence: TGTGCCAGTAGTAAGGAGGGGGCGAATCCTGAAGCTTTCTTT.

V usage is TRBV2 and J usage is TRBJ2-5; D may be TRBD2 (7 bases). Trimming stripped 6 bases from V and 2 bases from J, with 16 bases between. Germline-derived CDR1 and CDR2 are SNHLY and FYNNEI. This CDR3 spans 15 amino acids. This CDR3 reads CASSRVGGRQETQYF. The CDR3 DNA is TGTGCCAGCAGCCGAGTGGGGGGGCGACAAGAGACCCAGTACTTC.

This clonotype was found many times. The chain employs TRBV6-6 and TRBJ1-2, with 7 bases lining up with TRBD1. The CDR3 runs to 13 residues. Per the germline V gene, CDR1 is MNHNY and CDR2 is SVGAGI (reference sequence). V lost 6 bases, J lost 3 bases, and 4 bases stayed unmatched. Here the CDR3 DNA reads TGTGCCAGCAGCCAAGACAGGGACTATGGCTACACCTTC. It encodes CASSQDRDYGYTF.

CDR3 coding DNA: TGCAGTGCTAGAGCCGCGGGACAGGGCACTGAAGCTTTCTTT. This sequence encodes CSARAAGQGTEAFF. V is TRBV20-1 and J is TRBJ1-1; TRBD1 matches at 9 bases. This CDR3 comprises 14 residues. V lost 1 base, J lost 4 bases, and 4 bases stayed unmatched. CDR1 is DFQATT and CDR2 is SNEGSKA in the germline V gene (reference sequence).